This T cell receptor (beta chain) appears in the sequencing data of a study of T cell responses to AZD1222 COVID-19 vaccine. Findings and limits, study-wide: Every sample of the repertoires postdated the peak T cell response. Spike-specific TCR breadth and depth rose after two AZD1222 doses. Baseline testing showed seropositivity in only a handful of AZD1222 recipients.

Of note for this clone: Its antigen is as yet unknown.

V was clipped by 2 bases and J by 2 bases, with 9 bases between them. The V gene's germline CDR1 is SGHTA and CDR2 FQGNSA. The CDR3 is made up of 14 amino acids. The method was immunoSEQ multiplex PCR; TCRdb's version includes in-frame clones alone and lacks a portion of them. The table shows about 83,000 clones, with approximately 90% occurring only once. The sequence derives from an adult in good health. Source: peripheral blood, taken on day 0 of MenACWY control vaccination. The gene calls are TRBV7-2 and TRBJ1-1; D gene uncertain. The CDR3: CASSLRQVNTEAFF. CDR3 sequence (DNA): TGTGCCAGCAGCTTACGGCAGGTTAACACTGAAGCTTTCTTT.